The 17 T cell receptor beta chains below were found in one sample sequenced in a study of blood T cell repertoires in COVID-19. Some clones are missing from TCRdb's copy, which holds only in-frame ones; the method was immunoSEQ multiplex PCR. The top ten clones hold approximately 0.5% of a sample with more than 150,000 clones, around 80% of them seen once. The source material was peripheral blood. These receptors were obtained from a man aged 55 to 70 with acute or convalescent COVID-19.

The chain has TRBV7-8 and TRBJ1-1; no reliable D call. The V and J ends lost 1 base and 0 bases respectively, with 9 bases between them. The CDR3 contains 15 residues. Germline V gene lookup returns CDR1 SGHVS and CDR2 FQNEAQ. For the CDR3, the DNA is TGTGCCAGCAGCTTAGACGAGGGTCTGAACACTGAAGCTTTCTTT. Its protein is CASSLDEGLNTEAFF.

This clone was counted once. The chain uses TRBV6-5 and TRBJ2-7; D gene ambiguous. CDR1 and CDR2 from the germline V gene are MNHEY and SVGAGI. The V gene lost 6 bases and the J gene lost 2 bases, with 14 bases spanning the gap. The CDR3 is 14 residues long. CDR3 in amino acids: CASRKPVVPYEQYF. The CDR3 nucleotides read TGTGCCAGCAGGAAGCCGGTAGTACCCTACGAGCAGTACTTC.

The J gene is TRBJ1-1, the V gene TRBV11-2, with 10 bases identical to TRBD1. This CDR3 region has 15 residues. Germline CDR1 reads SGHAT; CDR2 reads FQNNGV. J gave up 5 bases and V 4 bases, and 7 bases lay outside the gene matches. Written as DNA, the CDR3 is TGTGCCAGCAGCTACCGGACAGGGGGTGGGACTGAAGCTTTCTTT. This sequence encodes CASSYRTGGGTEAFF.

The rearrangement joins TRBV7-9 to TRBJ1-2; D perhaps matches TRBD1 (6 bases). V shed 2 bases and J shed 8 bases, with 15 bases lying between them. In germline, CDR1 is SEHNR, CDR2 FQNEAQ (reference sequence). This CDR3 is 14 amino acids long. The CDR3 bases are TGTGCCAGCAGCTTAAGACAGGAGAATAGCGGCTACACCTTC. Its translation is CASSLRQENSGYTF.

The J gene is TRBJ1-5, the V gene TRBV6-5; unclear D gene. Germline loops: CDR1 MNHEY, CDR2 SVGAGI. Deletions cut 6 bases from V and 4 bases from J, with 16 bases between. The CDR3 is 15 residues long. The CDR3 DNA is TGTGCCAGCAGGTTCAGTAGGGAGGGAAATCAGCCCCAGCATTTT. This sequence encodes CASRFSREGNQPQHF.

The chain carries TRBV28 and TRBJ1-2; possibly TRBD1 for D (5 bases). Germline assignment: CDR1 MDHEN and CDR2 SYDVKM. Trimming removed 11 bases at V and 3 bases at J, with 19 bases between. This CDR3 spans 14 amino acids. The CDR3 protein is CAAEGALAHYGYTF. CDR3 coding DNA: TGTGCCGCGGAAGGGGCCCTGGCTCACTATGGCTACACCTTC.

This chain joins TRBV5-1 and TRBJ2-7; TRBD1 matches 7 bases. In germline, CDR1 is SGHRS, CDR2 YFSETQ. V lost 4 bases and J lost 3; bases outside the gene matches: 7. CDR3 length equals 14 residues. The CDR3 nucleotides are TGCGCCAGCAGCCGACCGGGACAGAGCTACGAGCAGTACTTC. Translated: CASSRPGQSYEQYF. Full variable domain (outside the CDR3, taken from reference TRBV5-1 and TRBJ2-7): KAGVTQTPRYLIKTRGQQVTLSCSPISGHRSVSWYQQTPGQGLQFLFEYFSETQRNKGNFPGRFSGRQFSNSRSEMNVSTLELGDSALYLCASSRPGQSYEQYFGPGTRLTVT.

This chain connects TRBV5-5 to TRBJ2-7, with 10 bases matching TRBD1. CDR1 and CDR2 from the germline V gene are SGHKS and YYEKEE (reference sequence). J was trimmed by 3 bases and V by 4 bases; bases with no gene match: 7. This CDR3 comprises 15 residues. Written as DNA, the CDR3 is TGTGCCAGCAGCGCCCGGGACAGGGGTAACTACGAGCAGTACTTC. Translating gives CASSARDRGNYEQYF.

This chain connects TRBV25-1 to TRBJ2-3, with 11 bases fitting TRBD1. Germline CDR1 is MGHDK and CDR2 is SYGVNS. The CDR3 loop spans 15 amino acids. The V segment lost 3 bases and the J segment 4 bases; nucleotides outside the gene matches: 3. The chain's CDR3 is CASSDGQGAADTQYF. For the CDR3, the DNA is TGTGCCAGCAGTGATGGACAGGGGGCCGCAGATACGCAGTATTTT.

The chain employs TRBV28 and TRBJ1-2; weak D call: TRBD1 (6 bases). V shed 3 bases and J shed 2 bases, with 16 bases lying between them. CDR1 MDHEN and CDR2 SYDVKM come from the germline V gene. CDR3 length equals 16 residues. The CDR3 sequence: CASSLVEGHRNYGYTF. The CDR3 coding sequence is TGTGCCAGCAGTTTGGTTGAGGGACACCGAAACTATGGCTACACCTTC.

The CDR3 sequence is CASSQGYSRAGELFF. In DNA form, the CDR3 reads TGTGCCAGCAGCCAAGGATATTCCCGGGCCGGGGAGCTGTTTTTT. The V call is TRBV14, the J call TRBJ2-2; D is unresolved. CDR3 length equals 15 residues. V was pared by 1 base and J by 6 bases, with 12 bases between. Germline V gives CDR1 SGHDN, CDR2 FVKESK.

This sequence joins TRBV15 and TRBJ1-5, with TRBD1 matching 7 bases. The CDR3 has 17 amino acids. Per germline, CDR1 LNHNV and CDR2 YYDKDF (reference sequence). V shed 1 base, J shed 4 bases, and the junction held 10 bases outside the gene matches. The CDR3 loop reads CATSRGRAGGRNQPQHF. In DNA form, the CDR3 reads TGTGCCACCAGCAGAGGGCGGGCAGGGGGACGGAATCAGCCCCAGCATTTT.

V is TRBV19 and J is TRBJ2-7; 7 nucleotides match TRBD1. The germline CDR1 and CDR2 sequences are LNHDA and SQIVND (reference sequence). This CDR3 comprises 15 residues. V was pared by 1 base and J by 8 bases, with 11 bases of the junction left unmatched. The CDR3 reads CASSIAQASGQKQYF. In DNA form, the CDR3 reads TGTGCCAGTAGTATAGCACAAGCATCGGGACAGAAGCAGTACTTC.

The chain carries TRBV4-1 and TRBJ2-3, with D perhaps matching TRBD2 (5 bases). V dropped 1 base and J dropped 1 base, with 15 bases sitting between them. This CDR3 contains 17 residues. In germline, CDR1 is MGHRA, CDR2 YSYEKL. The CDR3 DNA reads TGCGCCAGCAGCCAAGGGCTTCAGCGGAGACGCACAGATACGCAGTATTTT. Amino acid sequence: CASSQGLQRRRTDTQYF.

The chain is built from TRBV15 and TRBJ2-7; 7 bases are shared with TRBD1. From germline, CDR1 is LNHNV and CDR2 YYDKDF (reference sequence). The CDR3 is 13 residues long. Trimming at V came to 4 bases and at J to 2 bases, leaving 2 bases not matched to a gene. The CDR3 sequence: CATSNRGTYEQYF. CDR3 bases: TGTGCCACCAGCAACAGGGGAACCTACGAGCAGTACTTC.

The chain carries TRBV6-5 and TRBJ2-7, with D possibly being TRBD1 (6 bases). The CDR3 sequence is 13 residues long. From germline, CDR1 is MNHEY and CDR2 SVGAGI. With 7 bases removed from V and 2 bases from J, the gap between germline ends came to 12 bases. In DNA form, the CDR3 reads TGTGCCAGCAACAGGGACGGGACCTACGAGCAGTACTTC. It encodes CASNRDGTYEQYF.

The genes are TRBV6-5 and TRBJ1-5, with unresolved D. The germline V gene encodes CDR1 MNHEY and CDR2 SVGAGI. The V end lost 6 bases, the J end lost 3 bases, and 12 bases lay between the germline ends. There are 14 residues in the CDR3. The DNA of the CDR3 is TGTGCCAGCAGACTTACAGAGACCAATCAGCCCCAGCATTTT. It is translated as CASRLTETNQPQHF.